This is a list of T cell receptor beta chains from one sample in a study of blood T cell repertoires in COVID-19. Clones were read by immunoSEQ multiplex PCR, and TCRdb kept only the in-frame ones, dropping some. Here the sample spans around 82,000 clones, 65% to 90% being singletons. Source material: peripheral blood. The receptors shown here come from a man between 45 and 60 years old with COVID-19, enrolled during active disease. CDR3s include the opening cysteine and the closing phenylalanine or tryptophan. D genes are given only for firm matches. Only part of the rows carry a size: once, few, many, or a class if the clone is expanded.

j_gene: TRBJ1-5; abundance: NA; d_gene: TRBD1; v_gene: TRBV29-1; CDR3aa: CSVETGNNQPQHF; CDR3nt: TGCAGCGTTGAGACAGGGAACAATCAGCCCCAGCATTTT
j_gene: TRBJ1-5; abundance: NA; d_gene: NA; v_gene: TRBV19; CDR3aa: CASSMAFPQPQHF; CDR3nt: TGTGCCAGTAGTATGGCATTCCCTCAGCCCCAGCATTTT
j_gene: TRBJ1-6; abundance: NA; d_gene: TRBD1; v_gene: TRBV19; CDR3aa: CATGGRAGSYNSPLHF; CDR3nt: TGTGCTACAGGGGGTCGAGCGGGCTCCTATAATTCACCCCTCCACTTT
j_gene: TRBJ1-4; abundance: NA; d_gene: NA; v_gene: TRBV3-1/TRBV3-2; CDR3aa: CATAGGVGEKLFF; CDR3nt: TGTGCCACGGCGGGGGGGGTTGGTGAAAAACTGTTTTTT
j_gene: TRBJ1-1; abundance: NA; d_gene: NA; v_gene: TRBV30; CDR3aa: CALGQGMNTEAFF; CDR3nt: TGTGCCTTGGGGCAGGGAATGAACACTGAAGCTTTCTTT
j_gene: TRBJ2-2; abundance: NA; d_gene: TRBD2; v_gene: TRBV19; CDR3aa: CASSISPSGAANTGELFF; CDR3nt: TGTGCCAGTAGTATATCTCCAAGCGGGGCCGCGAACACCGGGGAGCTGTTTTTT
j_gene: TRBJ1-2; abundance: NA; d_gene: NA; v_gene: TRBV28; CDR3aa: CASSLVAGQNYGYTF; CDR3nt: TGTGCCAGCAGTTTAGTCGCCGGACAGAACTATGGCTACACCTTC
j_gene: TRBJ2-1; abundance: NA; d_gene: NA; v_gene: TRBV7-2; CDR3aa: CASSHDAGSSYNEQFF; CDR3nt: TGTGCCAGCAGCCACGACGCGGGGAGCTCCTACAATGAGCAGTTCTTC
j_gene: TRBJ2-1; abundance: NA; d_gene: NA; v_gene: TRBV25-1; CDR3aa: CASDQVLNEQFF; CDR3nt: TGTGCCAGTGACCAGGTTTTAAATGAGCAGTTCTTC
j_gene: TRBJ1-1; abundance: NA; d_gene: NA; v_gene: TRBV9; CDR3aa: CASSVLGHTEAFF; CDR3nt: TGTGCCAGCAGCGTCCTAGGTCACACTGAAGCTTTCTTT
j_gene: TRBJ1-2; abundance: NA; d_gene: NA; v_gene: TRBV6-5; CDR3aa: CASSRAEGGNYGYTF; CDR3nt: TGTGCCAGCAGCAGGGCGGAGGGTGGTAACTATGGCTACACCTTC
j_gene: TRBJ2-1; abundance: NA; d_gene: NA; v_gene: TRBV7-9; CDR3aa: CASSPSAGSPYNEQFF; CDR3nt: TGTGCCAGCAGCCCATCCGCGGGATCCCCCTACAATGAGCAGTTCTTC
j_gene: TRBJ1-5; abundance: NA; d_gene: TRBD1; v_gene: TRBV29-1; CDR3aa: CSARTGGDSNQPQHF; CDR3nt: TGCAGCGCTCGGACAGGCGGAGATAGCAATCAGCCCCAGCATTTT
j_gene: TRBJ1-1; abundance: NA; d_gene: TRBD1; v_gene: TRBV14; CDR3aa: CASSQRTGSNTEAFF; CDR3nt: TGTGCCAGCAGCCAACGGACAGGCTCGAACACTGAAGCTTTCTTT
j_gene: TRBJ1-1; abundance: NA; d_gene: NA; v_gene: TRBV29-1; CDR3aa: CSVGENTEAFF; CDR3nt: TGCAGCGTAGGGGAGAACACTGAAGCTTTCTTT
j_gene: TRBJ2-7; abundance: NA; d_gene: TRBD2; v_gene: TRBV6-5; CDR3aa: CASSSPGLAKYEQYF; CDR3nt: TGTGCCAGCAGTTCCCCGGGACTAGCGAAATACGAGCAGTACTTC
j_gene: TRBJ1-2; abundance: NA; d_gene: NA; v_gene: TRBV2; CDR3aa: CASRADSLLYGYTF; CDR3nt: TGTGCCAGCAGGGCGGACAGCCTACTTTATGGCTACACCTTC
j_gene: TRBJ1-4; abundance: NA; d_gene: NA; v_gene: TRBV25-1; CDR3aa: CASSEIGEGNEKLFF; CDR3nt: TGTGCCAGCAGTGAAATAGGGGAGGGGAATGAAAAACTGTTTTTT
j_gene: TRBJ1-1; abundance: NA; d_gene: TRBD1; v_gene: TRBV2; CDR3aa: CASAPGGQNTEAFF; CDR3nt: TGTGCCAGCGCTCCAGGGGGTCAGAACACTGAAGCTTTCTTT
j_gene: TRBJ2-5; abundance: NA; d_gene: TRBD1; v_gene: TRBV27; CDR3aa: CASKTDRAGETQYF; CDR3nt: TGTGCCAGCAAAACCGACAGGGCGGGAGAGACCCAGTACTTC
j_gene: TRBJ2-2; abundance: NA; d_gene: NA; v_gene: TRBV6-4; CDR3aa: CASSDSQAGELFF; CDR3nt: TGTGCCAGCAGTGACTCCCAGGCCGGGGAGCTGTTTTTT
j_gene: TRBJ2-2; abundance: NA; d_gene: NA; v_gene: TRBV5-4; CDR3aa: CASSLPQGASNTGELFF; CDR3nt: TGTGCCAGCAGCTTACCTCAGGGTGCGAGTAACACCGGGGAGCTGTTTTTT
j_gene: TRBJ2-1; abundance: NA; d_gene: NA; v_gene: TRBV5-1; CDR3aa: CASSFSPNEQFF; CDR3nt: TGCGCCAGCAGCTTTAGTCCTAATGAGCAGTTCTTC
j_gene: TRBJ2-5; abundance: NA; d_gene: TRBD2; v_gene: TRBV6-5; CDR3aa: CASSSTSGLGETQYF; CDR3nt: TGTGCCAGCAGTTCGACTAGCGGCCTAGGGGAGACCCAGTACTTC
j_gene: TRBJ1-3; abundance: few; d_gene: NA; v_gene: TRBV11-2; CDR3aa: CASSLVGLSGNTIYF; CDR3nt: TGTGCCAGCAGCTTAGTTGGCCTCTCTGGAAACACCATATATTTT
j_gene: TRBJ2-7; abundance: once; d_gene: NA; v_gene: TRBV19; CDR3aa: CASSINVGYEQYF; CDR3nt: TGTGCCAGTAGTATAAATGTCGGCTACGAGCAGTACTTC
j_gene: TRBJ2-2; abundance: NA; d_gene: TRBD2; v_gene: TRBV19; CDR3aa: CASSPRRLAGRAGELFF; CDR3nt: TGTGCCAGTAGTCCCCGTCGACTAGCGGGAAGAGCCGGGGAGCTGTTTTTT
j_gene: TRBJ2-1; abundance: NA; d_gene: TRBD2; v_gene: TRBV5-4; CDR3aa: CASSLELAVNNEQFF; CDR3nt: TGTGCCAGCAGCTTGGAACTAGCGGTTAACAATGAGCAGTTCTTC
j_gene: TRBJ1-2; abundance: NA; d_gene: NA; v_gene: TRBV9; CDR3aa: CASSVGRGGYTF; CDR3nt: TGTGCCAGCAGCGTAGGCCGCGGGGGCTACACCTTC
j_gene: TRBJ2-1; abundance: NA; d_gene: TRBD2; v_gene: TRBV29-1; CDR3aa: CSVVIAGMNNEQFF; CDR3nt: TGCAGCGTTGTCATAGCGGGAATGAACAATGAGCAGTTCTTC
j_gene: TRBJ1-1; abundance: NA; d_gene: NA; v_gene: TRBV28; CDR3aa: CASSPAPRAAEAFF; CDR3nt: TGTGCCAGCAGTCCTGCTCCCAGGGCGGCTGAAGCTTTCTTT
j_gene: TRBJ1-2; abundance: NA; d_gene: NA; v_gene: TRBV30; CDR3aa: CAWSRFGGQNFHYGYTF; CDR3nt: TGTGCCTGGAGTAGATTTGGGGGCCAAAATTTTCACTATGGCTACACCTTC
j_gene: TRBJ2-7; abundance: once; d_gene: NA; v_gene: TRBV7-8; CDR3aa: CASSLRRVQLDEQYF; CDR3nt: TGTGCCAGCAGCTTAAGGAGGGTACAACTCGACGAGCAGTACTTC
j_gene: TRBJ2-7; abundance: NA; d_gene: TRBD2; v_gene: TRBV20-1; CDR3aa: CSASGASGFIDEQYF; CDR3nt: TGCAGTGCTAGTGGGGCTAGCGGATTTATAGACGAGCAGTACTTC
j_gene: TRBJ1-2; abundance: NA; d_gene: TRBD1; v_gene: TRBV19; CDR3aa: CASSTPRTGEGYGYTF; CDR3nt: TGTGCCAGTAGTACCCCCCGGACAGGGGAGGGCTATGGCTACACCTTC
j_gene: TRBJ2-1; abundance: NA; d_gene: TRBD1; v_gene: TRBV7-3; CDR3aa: CASSLDTGGYNEQFF; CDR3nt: TGTGCCAGCAGCTTAGACACAGGGGGATACAATGAGCAGTTCTTC
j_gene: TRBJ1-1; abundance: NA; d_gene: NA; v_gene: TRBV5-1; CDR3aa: CASSSLTGRVNTEAFF; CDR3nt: TGCGCCAGCAGCTCCCTGACAGGACGCGTGAACACTGAAGCTTTCTTT
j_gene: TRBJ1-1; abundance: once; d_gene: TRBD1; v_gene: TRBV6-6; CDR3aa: CASSYGDRGDTEAFF; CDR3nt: TGTGCCAGCAGTTACGGGGACAGGGGTGACACTGAAGCTTTCTTT
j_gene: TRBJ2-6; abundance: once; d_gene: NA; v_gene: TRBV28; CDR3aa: CASSSQGSGANVLTF; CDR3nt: TGTGCCAGCAGTTCCCAGGGCTCTGGGGCCAACGTCCTGACTTTC
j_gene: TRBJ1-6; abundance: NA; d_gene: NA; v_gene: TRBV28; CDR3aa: CASSFSQGSGHSPLHF; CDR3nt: TGTGCCAGCAGTTTTTCGCAGGGGTCGGGGCATTCACCCCTCCACTTT
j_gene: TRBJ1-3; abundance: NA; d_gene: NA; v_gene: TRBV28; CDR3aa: CASRTTGSGNTIYF; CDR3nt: TGTGCCAGCAGGACTACAGGGAGCGGAAACACCATATATTTT
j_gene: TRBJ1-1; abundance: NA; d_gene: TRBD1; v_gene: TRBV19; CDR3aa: CASSAHRGLNTEAFF; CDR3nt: TGTGCCAGTAGTGCACACAGGGGCCTGAACACTGAAGCTTTCTTT